This T cell receptor beta chain comes out of a study of T-cell memory formation after mild COVID-19. Study summary: Clusters of TCRs were largely donor specific. Study-wide points: Contracting clones, day 15 to 85, had balanced CD4/CD8, and later expanders favored CD4+.

Researchers used 5'RACE with constant-segment primers to make TCR alpha and TCR beta cDNA libraries that carry sample barcodes and UMIs. MiXCR, applied by TCRdb to the 5' RACE reads, yields one record per CDR3 protein. The sample shows roughly 300,000 distinct CDR3 sequences, less than 9.5% of them seen only once. The CDR3 runs to 16 residues. Trimming shortened V by 5 bases and J by 0 bases, and 15 bases separated the two germline ends. Germline CDR1 SGHDT, CDR2 YYEEEE. In regard to this clonotype: Its antigen is still unknown.

The V and J genes are TRBV5-6 and TRBJ1-5; the D gene is possibly TRBD1 (6 bases). Material: PBMCs or a T cell subset sorted from them (not recorded which). This receptor was obtained from a man between 18 and 35 years old who had mild COVID-19 (a few samples of this study predate the infection). Cell type and time point are not known. In DNA, the CDR3 is TGTGCCAGCAGTCCATCCGGCAGGGGTAGCAATCAGCCCCAGCATTTT. It specifies CASSPSGRGSNQPQHF.